A single sample gave rise to the 5 T cell receptor beta chains below, sequenced in a study of vaccination effects on CD4 cells after COVID-19. Under the ViraFEST assay, PBMC were stimulated with viral peptide pools so that antigen-specific CD4+ T cells expanded. Sequencing was performed afterwards. Following 10 days of culture, CD4+ T cells were isolated. According to the study, vaccine recipients showed no prior SARS-CoV-2 infection and negative nucleocapsid antibodies. Their specific antigens are unknown. This table comes from immunoSEQ multiplex PCR, and its TCRdb copy is limited to in-frame clones, with some not included. This table has approximately 76,000 clones, about 78% appearing once. The sequenced sample was CD4+ T cells from PBMCs cultured with SARS-CoV-2 spike peptides, obtained before COVID-19 vaccination. The receptors originated from a human donor who received a COVID-19 vaccine.

This clone occurred a few times. This rearrangement joins TRBV7-9 to TRBJ2-2; D unclear. Trimming removed 5 bases at V and 1 base at J, with 17 bases between. The CDR3 length is 17 residues. Looked up from germline, CDR1 is SEHNR and CDR2 is FQNEAQ (reference sequence). This CDR3 is CASSPSVRTVNTGELFF. CDR3 bases: TGTGCCAGCAGCCCTTCTGTTAGGACGGTGAACACCGGGGAGCTGTTTTTT.

This chain uses TRBV6-4 with TRBJ2-2; maybe TRBD1 (5 bases). The CDR3 covers 14 residues. Per germline, CDR1 MRHNA and CDR2 SNTAGT. V dropped 4 bases and J dropped 5 bases, with 11 bases sitting between them. The CDR3 loop reads CASSVLDSTGELFF. The CDR3 region has the DNA TGTGCCAGCAGTGTCCTCGACAGTACCGGGGAGCTGTTTTTT.

This chain uses TRBV9 with TRBJ1-2; D is unresolved. The CDR3 contains 14 residues. Germline CDR1 SGDLS, CDR2 YYNGEE. The ends were cut back, 4 bases at V and 3 bases at J, with 13 bases in the middle. The CDR3 coding sequence is TGTGCCAGCAGCTTGGGCCTCGGACACTATGGCTACACCTTC. It yields the protein CASSLGLGHYGYTF.

The chain links TRBV12-5 to TRBJ2-3, with 8 bases matching TRBD1. The CDR3 has 15 amino acids. Trimming removed 7 bases from V and 3 bases from J; junction bases left unmatched: 9. Germline V gene data show CDR1 as LGHNT and CDR2 as FRNRAP. The CDR3 loop is CASALGQVGTDTQYF. CDR3 bases: TGTGCTAGTGCCCTGGGACAGGTTGGGACAGATACGCAGTATTTT.

This chain's CDR3 is CASRSLGSGNQPQHF. In nucleotides, the CDR3 is TGTGCCAGCAGAAGTTTGGGGAGTGGCAATCAGCCCCAGCATTTT. This chain connects TRBV27 to TRBJ1-5; D not resolved. Trimming left V 6 bases short and J 2 bases short, with 14 bases between. Germline CDR1 reads MNHEY; CDR2 reads SMNVEV (reference sequence). The CDR3 covers 15 residues.